The 4 T cell receptor beta chains in this list originate from one sample, sequenced in a study of blood T cell repertoires in COVID-19. TCRdb's copy holds only in-frame clones and misses some; the assay was immunoSEQ multiplex PCR. The sample lists some 97,000 clones, approximately 89% seen once, with approximately 2% in the top ten. Sequences were obtained from peripheral blood. The receptor source for this set is a man in his fifties or sixties with active COVID-19.

This clone was counted only a few times. The J gene is TRBJ1-5, the V gene TRBV7-9; 12 nucleotides line up with TRBD1. Looked up from germline, CDR1 is SEHNR and CDR2 is FQNEAQ (reference sequence). The CDR3 runs 18 residues. After removal of 3 bases from V and 1 base from J, the junction contained 7 bases not matched to a gene. CDR3 nucleotide sequence: TGTGCCAGCAGCTTGGGGACAGGGGGCGGGCGGAGCAATCAGCCCCAGCATTTT. Translation gives CASSLGTGGGRSNQPQHF.

The chain recombines TRBV2 with TRBJ2-5, with TRBD1 matching over 8 bases. V was clipped by 5 bases and J by 2 bases; unmatched bases: 7. CDR3 length: 15 residues. Germline CDR1 SNHLY, CDR2 FYNNEI. CDR3 loop: CASSSDRGDQETQYF. CDR3 in DNA: TGTGCCAGCAGTTCTGACAGGGGTGATCAAGAGACCCAGTACTTC.

J is TRBJ2-2 and V is TRBV7-2, with unresolved D. Trimming removed 5 bases from V and 1 base from J, with 5 bases in between. CDR1 is SGHTA and CDR2 is FQGNSA in the germline V gene. The CDR3 has 13 amino acids. The CDR3 reads CASSRGNTGELFF. CDR3 bases: TGTGCCAGCAGCCGAGGGAACACCGGGGAGCTGTTTTTT.

The chain is built from TRBV5-1 and TRBJ1-1; 7 bases match TRBD1. The CDR3 has 15 residues. The trim removed 4 bases at V and 5 bases at J, leaving 11 bases unmatched. The germline gives CDR1 SGHRS, CDR2 YFSETQ. This CDR3 is CASSPSPTGVTEAFF. The CDR3, as DNA: TGCGCCAGCAGCCCATCGCCCACAGGGGTTACTGAAGCTTTCTTT.